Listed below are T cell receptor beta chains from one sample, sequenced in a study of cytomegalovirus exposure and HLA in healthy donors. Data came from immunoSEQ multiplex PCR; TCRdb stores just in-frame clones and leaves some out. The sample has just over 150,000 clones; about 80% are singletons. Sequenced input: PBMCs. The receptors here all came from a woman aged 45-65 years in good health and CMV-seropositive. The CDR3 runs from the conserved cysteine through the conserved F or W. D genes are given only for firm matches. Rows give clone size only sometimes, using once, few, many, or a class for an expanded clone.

CDR3 protein: CASSLPGQARGYTF
CDR3 DNA: TGTGCCAGCAGCTTGCCAGGACAGGCGCGTGGCTACACCTTC
D gene: TRBD1
J gene: TRBJ1-2
clone size: .
V gene: TRBV5-6

CDR3 protein: CASSSLGQGNTEAFF
CDR3 DNA: TGCGCCAGCAGCTCCCTAGGGCAGGGAAACACTGAAGCTTTCTTT
D gene: .
J gene: TRBJ1-1
clone size: .
V gene: TRBV4-3

CDR3 protein: CAISDARDSYYEQYF
CDR3 DNA: TGTGCCATCAGTGACGCGAGGGACAGTTACTACGAGCAGTACTTC
D gene: TRBD1
J gene: TRBJ2-7
clone size: .
V gene: TRBV10-3

CDR3 protein: CASSPGQGWAEAFF
CDR3 DNA: TGTGCCAGCTCACCAGGACAGGGGTGGGCCGAAGCTTTCTTT
D gene: TRBD1
J gene: TRBJ1-1
clone size: .
V gene: TRBV18

CDR3 protein: CASSIGTAVQGGVYTEQFF
CDR3 DNA: TGTGCCAGTAGTATAGGGACCGCAGTTCAGGGAGGAGTTTACACTGAGCAGTTCTTC
D gene: .
J gene: TRBJ2-1
clone size: .
V gene: TRBV19

CDR3 protein: CASRQGAGEKLFF
CDR3 DNA: TGTGCCAGTCGACAGGGGGCTGGTGAAAAACTGTTTTTT
D gene: TRBD1
J gene: TRBJ1-4
clone size: .
V gene: TRBV6-1

CDR3 protein: CASSTGGLFGETQYF
CDR3 DNA: TGTGCCAGCAGCACTGGAGGCCTATTTGGAGAGACCCAGTACTTC
D gene: .
J gene: TRBJ2-5
clone size: once
V gene: TRBV5-5

CDR3 protein: CASSLAILAGGLYEQYF
CDR3 DNA: TGTGCCAGCAGCTTAGCTATCCTAGCGGGGGGGCTCTACGAGCAGTACTTC
D gene: TRBD2
J gene: TRBJ2-7
clone size: .
V gene: TRBV7-8

CDR3 protein: CASSFTGSMGYTF
CDR3 DNA: TGTGCCAGCAGCTTTACAGGGTCTATGGGCTACACCTTC
D gene: .
J gene: TRBJ1-2
clone size: .
V gene: TRBV5-4

CDR3 protein: CASSPRQGKDTGELFF
CDR3 DNA: TGTGCCAGCAGCCCAAGACAGGGGAAGGACACCGGGGAGCTGTTTTTT
D gene: TRBD1
J gene: TRBJ2-2
clone size: .
V gene: TRBV7-9

CDR3 protein: CAIKGQGTSEKLFF
CDR3 DNA: TGTGCCATCAAGGGACAGGGAACGAGTGAAAAACTGTTTTTT
D gene: TRBD1
J gene: TRBJ1-4
clone size: .
V gene: TRBV10-3

CDR3 protein: CASSLSGGDRGRRGEKLFF
CDR3 DNA: TGTGCCAGCAGTTTATCAGGGGGGGACAGGGGGCGGCGGGGTGAAAAACTGTTTTTT
D gene: TRBD1
J gene: TRBJ1-4
clone size: .
V gene: TRBV27

CDR3 protein: CAWSVRGGSGNTIYF
CDR3 DNA: TGTGCCTGGAGTGTACGGGGAGGCTCTGGAAACACCATATATTTT
D gene: .
J gene: TRBJ1-3
clone size: .
V gene: TRBV30

CDR3 protein: CASSLSGGAVFEQYF
CDR3 DNA: TGCGCCAGCAGCCTTAGCGGGGGGGCCGTGTTCGAGCAGTACTTC
D gene: TRBD2
J gene: TRBJ2-7
clone size: once
V gene: TRBV4-1

CDR3 protein: CASSSFDSESGNTIYF
CDR3 DNA: TGTGCCAGCAGCTCCTTCGACAGCGAAAGTGGAAACACCATATATTTT
D gene: .
J gene: TRBJ1-3
clone size: .
V gene: TRBV11-2

CDR3 protein: CATSRGTATGELFF
CDR3 DNA: TGTGCCACCAGCAGAGGGACAGCCACCGGGGAGCTGTTTTTT
D gene: .
J gene: TRBJ2-2
clone size: .
V gene: TRBV15

CDR3 protein: CASRGTGATWANTEAFF
CDR3 DNA: TGTGCCAGTAGGGGGACAGGGGCTACCTGGGCGAACACTGAAGCTTTCTTT
D gene: TRBD1
J gene: TRBJ1-1
clone size: .
V gene: TRBV19

CDR3 protein: CASSEASSAYQPQHF
CDR3 DNA: TGTGCCAGCAGCGAAGCCTCCAGTGCTTATCAGCCCCAGCATTTT
D gene: .
J gene: TRBJ1-5
clone size: .
V gene: TRBV2

CDR3 protein: CASSAAGSSGANVLTF
CDR3 DNA: TGTGCCAGCAGCGCCGCGGGGTCCTCTGGGGCCAACGTCCTGACTTTC
D gene: .
J gene: TRBJ2-6
clone size: .
V gene: TRBV9

CDR3 protein: CASSTGGPYEQYF
CDR3 DNA: TGTGCCAGTTCAACAGGGGGCCCCTACGAGCAGTACTTC
D gene: TRBD1
J gene: TRBJ2-7
clone size: .
V gene: TRBV6-5

CDR3 protein: CASSFVEREDDEQYF
CDR3 DNA: TGTGCCAGCAGCTTCGTCGAGCGGGAGGATGACGAGCAGTACTTC
D gene: TRBD2
J gene: TRBJ2-7
clone size: .
V gene: TRBV5-4

CDR3 protein: CAISGGNYNEQFF
CDR3 DNA: TGTGCCATCAGTGGCGGGAACTACAATGAGCAGTTCTTC
D gene: .
J gene: TRBJ2-1
clone size: .
V gene: TRBV10-3

CDR3 protein: CASIVGPWTSGRDNEQFF
CDR3 DNA: TGTGCCAGCATCGTAGGCCCCTGGACTAGCGGGAGGGACAATGAGCAGTTCTTC
D gene: TRBD2
J gene: TRBJ2-1
clone size: .
V gene: TRBV7-8

CDR3 protein: CAISVQQNTEAFF
CDR3 DNA: TGTGCCATCAGTGTACAGCAGAACACTGAAGCTTTCTTT
D gene: .
J gene: TRBJ1-1
clone size: .
V gene: TRBV10-3

CDR3 protein: CASSAAEGGYTEAFF
CDR3 DNA: TGTGCCAGCTCAGCGGCAGAGGGCGGTTACACTGAAGCTTTCTTT
D gene: .
J gene: TRBJ1-1
clone size: .
V gene: TRBV18

CDR3 protein: CASSSTGLREQYF
CDR3 DNA: TGTGCCAGCAGCTCGACAGGGTTGCGAGAGCAGTACTTC
D gene: TRBD1
J gene: TRBJ2-7
clone size: few
V gene: TRBV7-8